This T cell receptor beta chain was documented in a study of CD8 T cells in Susac syndrome. Study at large: Blood was drawn from Susac syndrome patients while they were therapy-naive, on corticosteroids, or on intravenous immunoglobulin alone.

The study's findings and limits: Susac syndrome CD4+ T cell repertoires showed no clonal expansion.

From blood CD8+ and CD4+ T cells, the TCR beta chain was sequenced. Under recently defined diagnostic criteria, the patients with Susac syndrome qualified as having definite or probable disease. The RNA, 0.5 to 1 ug, was put through reverse transcription using random hexamers. TCRdb ran MiXCR on the immunoSEQ multiplex PCR reads and lists one entry per CDR3 protein. The sample has fewer than 200,000 distinct CDR3 sequences, roughly nine tenths seen once. A word on this clonotype: Its cognate antigen is unknown.

V lost 5 bases, J lost 1 base, and 9 bases stayed unmatched. Germline CDR1 reads MDHEN; CDR2 reads SYDVKM. This CDR3 has 18 amino acids. The gene calls are TRBV28 and TRBJ2-2; 11 bases are a match to TRBD1. The origin of this receptor is a human donor with Susac syndrome. The specimen was CD4+ T cells from PBMCs. The CDR3 protein is CASSISGTGGRNTGELFF. CDR3 sequence (DNA): TGTGCCAGCAGTATCTCCGGGACAGGGGGACGGAACACCGGGGAGCTGTTTTTT.